This TCR beta chain was profiled in a study of cytomegalovirus exposure and HLA in healthy donors (dated by TCRdb to the late 2010s). Context from the whole study: In an earlier analysis of under 600 of the donors, 276 Gb of sequence data and 117 million unique TCR beta sequences from about 179 million T cells were reported. Genome-wide SNP genotypes for about 55% of the 666 donors were used in a later genetic analysis, which treated that subset as a discovery cohort. Typing coverage varied by locus: roughly 620-640 donors for A, B, C, DRB1 and DQB1; approximately 520 for DQA1; approximately 570 for DPA1; approximately 490 for DPB1. In an earlier analysis of 587 of the donors, high-throughput TCR beta sequencing was used to judge whether each TCR beta V gene segment behaved as functional or pseudogenic. On average, over 200,000 unique TCR beta nucleotide sequences were sequenced per donor among some 420 genotyped donors of the cohort, with 15% to 20% of those sequences being non-productive. Roughly 300 gigabases of sequencing data and approximately 91 million unique TCR sequences made up an early release that covered approximately 650 HLA-typed donors. Donor age, sex, ethnicity and CMV serostatus were collected together with the repertoire data. About five DR-DQ haplotypes were handled as single units for association and clustering, since linkage in the cohort was strong. The aim of the study was to test whether cataloging public T cell receptors could identify signatures of past pathogen exposure. All discovery cohort repertoires had been generated using a single sequencing platform. A separate validation cohort of approximately 120 different subjects was used in addition to the approximately 700-subject first cohort. Rather than drawing on any new phenotypic data, the later analysis identified candidate immune exposures from TCR beta sequences and the way those sequences occurred across donors. To predict cytomegalovirus infection status, the study combined high-throughput TCR immunosequencing, statistical association of individual TCRs with disease status, and machine learning. HLA typing covered class I and class II loci at four-digit resolution. The T cell repertoires of 550 to 850 subjects were profiled by immunosequencing and related to cytomegalovirus serostatus. A later analysis re-analyzed previously published TCR beta repertoires from 666 donors and added high-resolution HLA genotyping to study TCR occurrence patterns. The genetic ancestry cluster associated with self-reported Caucasian donors included roughly 84% of the 398 genotyped donors.

Summary of the overall study and its limitations: A further reported finding was that TCR beta sequences accurately predicted the HLA-A and HLA-B alleles for most subjects in the first cohort. The authors suggested that the approach could potentially be generalized to other disease states and immunological phenotypes. Linkage disequilibrium might explain the correlated functional status among segregating V segments, but an unknown experimental factor could not be excluded. In a later genetic analysis, fewer N-insertions in productive TCRs were reported among donors in an Asian-associated ancestry cluster than the roughly 700-donor mean. In vitro tests confirmed that a few of the cytomegalovirus-associated TCR beta chains recognize cytomegalovirus antigens. In a later genetic analysis, a missense DCLRE1C variant was associated with V-gene and J-gene trimming of TCR beta chains, and the association was replicated in an independent cohort. A total of 164 TCR beta chains were listed by the study as associated with cytomegalovirus. Strong co-occurrence of HLA alleles, especially DR and DQ, made assigning TCR associations to individual alleles difficult. In a later analysis, the rate of TCR association differed among HLA loci, with DRB1 alleles having the most associated TCRs and HLA-C alleles having the fewest. A later analysis reported that several top co-occurrence clusters appeared linked to parvovirus B19, influenza, CMV and Epstein-Barr virus. Compared with equally common non-associated chains, HLA-associated TCR beta chains in a later analysis were more clonally expanded and had lower generation probabilities. At a false discovery rate of 0.05, a later analysis linked some 17,000 TCR beta sequences to specific HLA alleles. According to a later analysis, most CMV-associated TCR beta chains appeared to be HLA-restricted, and the HLA associations seemed to be driven largely by CMV exposure. The classifier was reported to diagnose cytomegalovirus status with high specificity and sensitivity in both the original and validation cohorts. A group of highly shared sequence variants was considered likely to be a technical artifact of the sequencing pipeline. In this cohort, only TCR beta chains were sequenced, and detectable features were limited by the absence of alpha or paired-chain data. Because HLA typing was missing for some donors at each locus, association tests included only the typed subset. Sequencing depth was assumed to be roughly uniform across donors in the presence/absence analyses, though that assumption may not hold. Some 16 rarely observed V segments, including chromosome 9 orphons, were excluded from the earlier analysis of about 600 of the donors because counts were too low. Most TCR sequences were observed very rarely across donors, whereas some public TCRs were present in many individuals. Broadly in line with IMGT annotations, most TCR beta V segments showed up in productive rearrangements about 87% or about 30% of the time in an earlier analysis of approximately 600 of the donors. Some IMGT-functional V segments, including TRBV6-2 and TRBV6-3, could not be distinguished by the 87-base-pair reads and were therefore excluded. CMV serostatus was the only immune exposure information available for the cohort.

The table lists this clone with a count of one. Its target antigen remains unknown. The record has no base qualities; no much larger clone is one base away. The cohort consisted of 650 to 700 healthy bone marrow donors. All cohort members were sampled while nominally healthy, although unrecorded immune exposures were likely present. The donor tested CMV seropositive and was one of the 289 seropositive cohort members. Every donor gave a peripheral blood sample, and the peripheral blood mononuclear cells from that sample were used for TCR beta sequencing. The Qiagen DNeasy Blood Extraction Kit was used to extract genomic DNA from the blood cell samples. Libraries came from the immunoSEQ multiplex PCR assay. The multiplex PCR relied on a mix of 60 forward primers for TCR Vbeta segments and 13 reverse primers for TCR Jbeta segments. Amplification of the CDR3 region of rearranged TCR beta genes was performed with a multiplex PCR assay on genomic DNA. Amplified TCR beta libraries were sequenced as 87-base-pair reads on the Illumina HiSeq System. The study's processing was this. Across the 600 to 700 repertoires, a later analysis counted 75 million to 90 million unique TCR beta chains, around 11 million of which were shared by at least two donors. To remove PCR and sequencing errors, raw reads were error-corrected and collapsed into unique sequences using a nearest-neighbor algorithm that merged closely related sequences. V, D and J gene segments were assigned by aligning CDR3 sequences to IMGT reference sequences. For a sequence to be retained, at least a six-nucleotide match to both a V gene segment and a J gene segment was required. A rearrangement was called productive if the CDR3 had no stop codons and remained in frame with V and J, and every other rearrangement was called non-productive. Following IMGT convention, CDR3 was defined as the stretch from the second conserved V-encoded cysteine to the conserved J-encoded phenylalanine. The earlier analysis of about 590 of the donors excluded sequences that lacked an unambiguous match to a single V gene segment. An earlier analysis of some 500 of the donors classified V segments as functional when productive rearrangements were above 56.7% and as segregating when the standard deviation between donors was above 5%. A statistical classification framework was built for diagnosing cytomegalovirus status from the catalog of TCR beta chain sequences. A later analysis assigned V and J genes by comparing TCR nucleotide sequences with IMGT/GENE-DB human TR gene sequences. The TCRdist pipeline was used in a later analysis to assign CDR3 sequences and most-parsimonious VDJ recombination scenarios. In a later analysis, every TCR beta chain was defined by the combination of its CDR3 amino acid sequence and its V-gene family, and reads without a unique V-gene family were dropped. As a way to deal with suspected cross-contamination and a sequencing artifact, a later analysis dropped approximately 570 nucleotide sequences that were highly shared and had low generation probability. In a later analysis, a clonal expansion index was calculated for each public chain from normalized within-repertoire ranks of inferred template counts. Generation probabilities in a later analysis came from a VDJ recombination model fitted to out-of-frame rearrangements, and those results were checked against IGoR. In a later analysis, hypergeometric tests were used to score TCR-TCR, TCR-HLA and TCR-CMV co-occurrence, with a repertoire-size bias correction applied to TCR pairs. False discovery rates were estimated in a later analysis by permuting HLA or CMV assignments 20 times. In a later analysis, co-occurring TCRs were grouped using DBSCAN, and TCRdist sequence similarity was added for clustering within HLA-allele-positive subsets. Co-occurrence clustering excluded repertoires with fewer than 30,000 or more than 120,000 public chains, plus five with anomalous nucleotide sharing. What TCRdb holds here is the immuneACCESS table cut down to in-frame rearrangements. Part of the clones is not present; checked against another copy, under half of the missing clones reflect an unresolved V gene, and the others are unexplained. The V and J calls and clone size were taken over from that table, and D and trimming were inferred from the DNA. Within this sample are approximately 170,000 clones, with 68% of them counted one time only. The ten largest clones represent about 3% of the sample.

CDR3 length: 16 amino acids, cysteine to phenylalanine. The only DNA kept is the CDR3, 48 bases in frame from the first base. The germline V gene (reference sequence) sets CDR1 to LNHDA and CDR2 to SQIVND. V has 7 bases trimmed and J has 0 bases trimmed; junction bases matching no gene number 9. Material: PBMCs. The rearrangement combines TRBV19 with TRBJ2-1, with TRBD1 identical over 7 junction bases. The sequence derives from a woman between 40 and 50 years old in good health and CMV-seropositive. The CDR3 is CASTTPGGSSYNEQFF. The DNA reads TGTGCCAGTACTACTCCAGGGGGTAGCTCCTACAATGAGCAGTTCTTC.